The following is a T cell receptor (beta chain) sequence with its context. The CDR3 is made up of 15 amino acids. V trimming: 2 bases; J trimming: 4 bases; junction bases outside the gene matches: 7. CDR1 SGHRS and CDR2 YFSETQ come from the germline V gene. Per the original methods: Reference gene primer amplification gave nucleated cell count estimates. Assay used: immunoSEQ multiplex PCR; TCRdb lists only in-frame clones, some missing. That table gives V, J and clone size, and the DNA gave D and trimming. The sample has approximately 220,000 clones; around 86% are singletons. The sample originates from a study of blood T cell repertoires in COVID-19. Whole-study context: COVID-19 samples from acute and convalescent phases originated in the United States, Italy and Spain. Sources were T cells, B-cell-depleted T cells, or PBMCs; the material itself was cDNA or gDNA.

The material sequenced was peripheral blood. The chain is built from TRBV5-1 and TRBJ1-2; 8 bases line up with TRBD1. This receptor was obtained from a middle-aged man with acute or convalescent COVID-19. CDR3 nucleotide sequence: TGCGCCAGCAGCTTAGGGCAGGGGGCGTCCTATGGCTACACCTTC. Amino acids: CASSLGQGASYGYTF.